This T cell receptor beta chain was captured by sequencing in a study of blood T cells in healthy people across ages. Study-wide findings and caveats: TCR beta diversity per million T cells fell roughly linearly with age. When set beside aged donors, long-lived donors presented more naive CD4+ cells and higher diversity.

The second PCR ran about 6 to 11 cycles with a sample-barcoded 5' primer and J-beta primers. Unique molecular identifiers of 12 random nucleotides labeled each cDNA. TCRdb re-analysed the 5' RACE reads in MiXCR, keeping a single row per CDR3 protein. This table has around 1.1 million distinct CDR3 sequences, 30% to 40% appearing once. This clonotype was recorded a few times. The antigen is undetermined. Deletions cut 5 bases from V and 8 bases from J, with 18 bases between. CDR1 and CDR2 (germline): SEHNR, FQNEAQ (reference sequence). The CDR3 totals 14 residues. The chain uses TRBV7-9 and TRBJ1-2, with D tentatively TRBD1 (6 bases). The sequence derives from a man aged 18-30 years in good health. The sequenced sample consisted of blood. The CDR3 reads CASSHGTQEVGYTF. The CDR3 nucleotides are TGTGCCAGCAGCCATGGGACACAGGAGGTCGGCTACACCTTC.